The clone carrying this TCR beta chain came up many times. Its antigen is as yet unknown. With a J-beta primer mix and a sample-barcoded 5' primer, a second PCR ran roughly 6 to 11 cycles. A tag from a template-switch adaptor with 12 random nucleotides marked each cDNA molecule. Each CDR3 protein gets one entry after TCRdb re-called the 5' RACE reads with MiXCR. Altogether over 550,000 distinct CDR3 sequences are present, 25% to 30% being singletons, with the ten largest covering around 16%. This entry belongs to a study of blood T cells in healthy people across ages. General study points: Compared with aged donors, long-lived donors showed fewer expanded clones, suggesting selection. Possibly, changes in expanded clonotypes were confounded because donor CMV status was unknown.

V was shortened by 0 bases and J by 6 bases, with 5 bases between the two germline ends. The CDR3 has 12 residues. Germline V gives CDR1 LGHDT, CDR2 YNNKEL (reference sequence). The material sequenced was blood. This rearrangement joins TRBV3-1 to TRBJ1-1; D unclear. The clonotype comes from a woman of 80 years or more in good health. In DNA, the CDR3 is TGTGCCAGCAGCCAAGATTGGGCTGAAGCTTTCTTT. Amino acids: CASSQDWAEAFF.